Shown below are 10 T cell receptor beta chains from a single sample sequenced in a study of blood T cell repertoires in COVID-19. The repertoire was sequenced with immunoSEQ multiplex PCR; TCRdb's copy has only in-frame clones and lacks some. The sample includes more than 300,000 clones, approximately 87% of them seen just once. What was sequenced was peripheral blood. Every receptor here comes from a woman between 50 and 59 years old with COVID-19, enrolled during active disease.

This clone was observed once. This chain connects TRBV5-8 to TRBJ1-6, with TRBD1 matching 9 bases. CDR3 length: 14 residues. Germline V CDR1 and CDR2: SGHTS, YDEGEE. V shed 3 bases, J shed 9 bases, and the junction held 4 bases outside the gene matches. DNA of the CDR3: TGTGCCAGCAGCTCTGGACAGGGGATTTCACCCCTCCACTTT. Encoded protein: CASSSGQGISPLHF.

The chain carries TRBV30 and TRBJ2-7, with 11 bases fitting TRBD1. This CDR3 contains 13 residues. The V gene end was trimmed by 5 bases and the J gene end by 4 bases; junction bases not matched to a gene: 4. CDR1 is GTSNPN and CDR2 is SVGIG in the germline V gene (reference sequence). The CDR3 loop is CAWVGTGGYEQYF. The CDR3 region has the DNA TGTGCCTGGGTGGGGACAGGGGGGTACGAGCAGTACTTC.

V usage is TRBV7-9 and J usage is TRBJ2-7; 8 bases align to TRBD2. This CDR3 is 16 amino acids long. Germline trimming cut 1 base from V and 5 bases from J; bases unmatched to any gene: 10. The germline CDR1 and CDR2 sequences are SEHNR and FQNEAQ (reference sequence). Written as DNA, the CDR3 is TGTGCCAGCAGCTTAGTTCTCGCGGGAGGTCGAAACGAGCAGTACTTC. Amino acids: CASSLVLAGGRNEQYF.

The chain joins TRBV19 to TRBJ1-1; unclear D gene. V was shortened by 6 bases and J by 7 bases, with 21 bases between the two germline ends. The CDR3 extends over 15 amino acids. Germline V gene sequence: CDR1 LNHDA, CDR2 SQIVND (reference sequence). Here the CDR3 reads CASRNNPPTGIEAFF. CDR3 in DNA: TGTGCCAGTAGGAACAATCCGCCGACGGGGATTGAAGCTTTCTTT.

This clone was seen a few times. The rearrangement uses TRBV7-2 and TRBJ1-2; 7 bases match TRBD1. The CDR3 runs 14 residues. Germline V gene lookup returns CDR1 SGHTA and CDR2 FQGNSA. V lost 0 bases, J lost 7 bases, and 5 bases stayed unmatched. DNA of the CDR3: TGTGCCAGCAGCTTAGCAAGGGACAGCAGTGGCTACACCTTC. Its translation: CASSLARDSSGYTF.

V and J are TRBV24-1 and TRBJ2-6, with no clear D. Germline-derived CDR1 and CDR2 are KGHDR and SFDVKD. Trimming shortened V by 9 bases and J by 5 bases, and 4 bases separated the two germline ends. The CDR3 is 11 residues long. The CDR3 loop reads CATERANVLTF. As DNA, the CDR3 is TGTGCCACCGAGAGGGCCAACGTCCTGACTTTC.

This chain connects TRBV27 to TRBJ1-2, with a possible D match to TRBD1 (5 bases). Germline assignment: CDR1 MNHEY and CDR2 SMNVEV (reference sequence). V gave up 2 bases and J gave up 6 bases, with 10 bases separating them. The CDR3 is 13 amino acids. The CDR3 nucleotides read TGTGCCAGCAGTTTAGGGGTAGGGGATGGCTACACCTTC. It codes for CASSLGVGDGYTF.

The V call is TRBV11-2, the J call TRBJ1-1; a weak D match, TRBD1 (6 bases). Trimming left V 7 bases short and J 2 bases short, with 17 bases between. The CDR3 length is 15 residues. Germline V gene sequence: CDR1 SGHAT, CDR2 FQNNGV. The CDR3 reads CASTTTTGANTEAFF. In nucleotides, the CDR3 is TGTGCCAGCACAACAACGACAGGAGCAAACACTGAAGCTTTCTTT.

The table lists this clone with a count of one. The gene calls are TRBV5-4 and TRBJ2-7; D may be TRBD1 (6 bases). The V end was cut by 3 bases, the J end by 3 bases, with 13 bases between. The CDR3 consists of 14 residues. The V gene's germline CDR1 is SGHNT and CDR2 YYREEE (reference sequence). CDR3 DNA: TGTGCCAGCAGCTCCCCCACAGGGTTCTACGAGCAGTACTTC. Encoded protein: CASSSPTGFYEQYF.

CDR3 nucleotide sequence: TGTGCCAGCAGCAAGGGTAGCATATGGACTGAAGCTTTCTTT. Residues: CASSKGSIWTEAFF. The J gene is TRBJ1-1, the V gene TRBV21-1. TRBV21-1 is termed a pseudogene. The CDR3 contains 14 residues.